Listed below are T cell receptor beta chains from one sample, sequenced in a study of T cells in Graves' hyperthyroidism and ophthalmopathy. TCRdb fed the multiplex PCR reads into MiXCR, producing one record per CDR3 protein. This table has 350,000 to 450,000 distinct CDR3 sequences, approximately 15% appearing once. Sequencing input: blood. These receptors were obtained from a woman aged 60-70 years with Graves' hyperthyroidism. Each CDR3 is given with its conserved first and last residue. The D gene is left open where the match is weak. Only part of the rows carry a size: once, few, many, or a class if the clone is expanded.

clone_size	v_call	d_call	j_call	cdr3_aa	cdr3_nt
many	TRBV12-3/TRBV12-4	.	TRBJ2-2	CASSLALQSTGELFF	TGTGCCAGCAGTTTAGCGCTACAGTCCACCGGGGAGCTGTTTTTT
.	TRBV5-1	TRBD2	TRBJ2-3	CASSSLGKKTSGSLFYRTDTQYF	TGCGCCAGCAGCTCCCTAGGAAAAAAGACTAGCGGGAGTCTTTTCTATCGCACAGATACGCAGTATTTT
.	TRBV20-1	.	TRBJ1-2	CSARDERRFLYGYTF	TGCAGTGCTAGAGATGAAAGACGATTCCTCTATGGCTACACCTTC
many	TRBV7-2	TRBD2	TRBJ2-3	CASSLIAGGPGDTQYF	TGTGCCAGCAGCTTAATTGCGGGAGGGCCGGGAGATACGCAGTATTTT
many	TRBV3-1	.	TRBJ1-1	CASSQLGGDPNTEAFF	TGTGCCAGCAGCCAACTCGGCGGGGATCCGAACACTGAAGCTTTCTTT
many	TRBV5-1	.	TRBJ2-2	CASSLDRTGELFF	TGCGCCAGCAGCTTGGATCGCACCGGGGAGCTGTTTTTT
.	TRBV4-2	.	TRBJ2-3	CASSQAAPRRDTDTQYF	TGTGCCAGCAGCCAAGCAGCGCCTCGAAGAGACACAGATACGCAGTATTTT
many	TRBV9	.	TRBJ2-3	CASSVPVEGLTDTQYF	TGTGCCAGCAGCGTACCCGTCGAGGGCCTCACAGATACGCAGTATTTT
many	TRBV29-1	.	TRBJ1-1	CSVVGQADTEAFF	TGCAGCGTTGTGGGGCAGGCTGACACTGAAGCTTTCTTT
many	TRBV29-1	.	TRBJ2-3	CSETGSSTDTQYF	TGCAGCGAGACAGGTTCTAGCACAGATACGCAGTATTTT
few	TRBV20-1	TRBD2	TRBJ2-5	CSAVGAGGNLETQYF	TGCAGTGCTGTCGGAGCGGGAGGGAATCTAGAGACCCAGTACTTC
many	TRBV2	.	TRBJ1-6	CASSSPAGTSSNSPLHF	TGTGCCAGCAGTTCCCCGGCTGGGACATCCTCTAATTCACCCCTCCACTTT
many	TRBV7-2	.	TRBJ2-1	CASSLVGGSDEQFF	TGTGCCAGCAGCTTAGTGGGTGGGAGTGATGAGCAGTTCTTC
.	TRBV9	.	TRBJ1-6	CASSVEGHYNSPLHF	TGTGCCAGCAGCGTAGAGGGACATTATAATTCACCCCTCCACTTT
many	TRBV7-3	TRBD2	TRBJ2-1	CASSPSGSGYNEQFF	TGTGCCAGCAGCCCTAGCGGGAGTGGCTACAATGAGCAGTTCTTC
.	TRBV19	.	TRBJ1-2	CASGPLEINYGYTF	TGTGCCAGTGGGCCTTTGGAAATTAACTATGGCTACACCTTC
many	TRBV29-1	.	TRBJ2-3	CSVVFGSTDTQYF	TGCAGCGTTGTCTTCGGGAGCACAGATACGCAGTATTTT
many	TRBV28	.	TRBJ2-3	CATTGAGGTDTQYF	TGTGCCACCACGGGAGCAGGGGGCACAGATACGCAGTATTTT
many	TRBV5-5	.	TRBJ2-7	CASSGGLFLSYEQYF	TGTGCCAGCAGCGGGGGACTTTTCCTCTCCTACGAGCAGTACTTC
few	TRBV29-1	TRBD1	TRBJ1-4	CSVEEPGQVNEKLFF	TGCAGCGTTGAAGAACCGGGACAGGTTAATGAAAAACTGTTTTTT
many	TRBV6-2/TRBV6-3	.	TRBJ2-5	CASSCGTPRTQYF	TGTGCCAGCAGTTGTGGGACTCCCCGGACCCAGTACTTC
.	TRBV20-1	TRBD2	TRBJ2-7	CSAASGRQYEQYF	TGCAGTGCTGCTAGCGGGAGACAGTACGAGCAGTACTTC
.	TRBV29-1	.	TRBJ2-5	CSVEEGRATQYF	TGCAGCGTTGAGGAGGGGAGAGCGACCCAGTACTTC
.	TRBV9	TRBD1	TRBJ1-2	CASSPWTGSSYGYTF	TGTGCCAGCAGCCCCTGGACAGGGAGTAGTTATGGCTACACCTTC
.	TRBV20-1	.	TRBJ2-1	CSARDGTWNEQFF	TGCAGTGCTAGAGATGGGACGTGGAATGAGCAGTTCTTC
.	TRBV4-1	.	TRBJ2-1	CASSQVNLEQFF	TGCGCCAGCAGCCAAGTAAATCTTGAGCAGTTCTTC
few	TRBV29-1	.	TRBJ1-5	CKGGGDQPQHF	TGCAAAGGGGGAGGGGACCAGCCCCAGCATTTT
many	TRBV11-1	.	TRBJ2-7	CASSPTGPGRDEQYF	TGTGCCAGCAGCCCCACTGGACCAGGGAGAGACGAGCAGTACTTC
.	TRBV29-1	TRBD1	TRBJ1-5	CSVVGQGDGNQPQHF	TGCAGCGTTGTGGGACAGGGGGACGGCAATCAGCCCCAGCATTTT
many	TRBV11-2	TRBD2	TRBJ2-3	CASSLSGLASGTDTQYF	TGTGCCAGCAGCTTATCGGGACTAGCGAGTGGCACAGATACGCAGTATTTT
many	TRBV11-1	.	TRBJ1-1	CASSSPPGGTEAFF	TGTGCCAGCAGCTCCCCCCCGGGGGGCACTGAAGCTTTCTTT
many	TRBV3-1	.	TRBJ2-2	CASSPLAVNTGELFF	TGTGCCAGCAGCCCACTAGCCGTGAACACCGGGGAGCTGTTTTTT
.	TRBV7-2	TRBD1	TRBJ2-2	CASSSRQGTGELFF	TGTGCCAGCAGCTCCCGACAGGGAACCGGGGAGCTGTTTTTT
.	TRBV19	.	TRBJ1-3	CATHRADSGNTIYF	TGTGCCACACACAGGGCCGACTCTGGAAACACCATATATTTT
many	TRBV12-3/TRBV12-4	TRBD2	TRBJ2-7	CASSLYQREGHEQYF	TGTGCCAGCAGTTTATACCAGCGGGAGGGCCACGAGCAGTACTTC
many	TRBV20-1	TRBD1	TRBJ1-2	CSARGTGGKSYGYTF	TGCAGTGCTAGGGGCACAGGGGGGAAGAGCTATGGCTACACCTTC
.	TRBV10-3	TRBD1	TRBJ1-2	CAISPGQGRGYTF	TGTGCCATCAGCCCAGGACAGGGTCGGGGCTACACCTTC
many	TRBV5-1	TRBD1	TRBJ1-2	CASSLTGTGGDYGYTF	TGCGCCAGCAGCTTAACCGGGACAGGGGGCGACTATGGCTACACCTTC
.	TRBV6-5	TRBD1	TRBJ1-2	CASSYDQGAEGYTF	TGTGCCAGCAGTTACGATCAGGGGGCCGAAGGCTACACCTTC
few	TRBV9	.	TRBJ2-2	CASSVVGYRNTGELFF	TGTGCCAGCAGCGTAGTTGGGTACAGGAACACCGGGGAGCTGTTTTTT
medium-sized	TRBV2	.	TRBJ2-1	CASRGPGSYNEQFF	TGTGCCAGCAGGGGTCCAGGCTCCTACAATGAGCAGTTCTTC
many	TRBV5-1	.	TRBJ2-6	CASSLTFSGANVLTF	TGCGCCAGCAGCTTGACGTTCTCTGGGGCCAACGTCCTGACTTTC
.	TRBV15	.	TRBJ1-5	CATSRGGASQPQHF	TGTGCCACCAGCAGAGGGGGGGCGAGTCAGCCCCAGCATTTT
many	TRBV5-1	TRBD2	TRBJ2-7	CASSDGLAGHYEQYF	TGCGCCAGCAGCGACGGACTAGCGGGTCACTACGAGCAGTACTTC
many	TRBV7-3	.	TRBJ2-1	CASSLSGASVLPEQFF	TGTGCCAGCAGCTTATCTGGGGCTAGCGTTCTCCCTGAGCAGTTCTTC
many	TRBV5-1	.	TRBJ2-7	CASSLAAAGPYEQYF	TGCGCCAGCAGCTTGGCCGCGGCGGGGCCCTACGAGCAGTACTTC
few	TRBV20-1	.	TRBJ2-7	CSASRGRSYEQYF	TGCAGTGCTAGCAGGGGACGCTCCTACGAGCAGTACTTC
.	TRBV20-1	TRBD2	TRBJ2-1	CSARGGGPDNEQFF	TGCAGTGCTAGGGGGGGAGGGCCCGACAATGAGCAGTTCTTC
.	TRBV12-3/TRBV12-4	TRBD2	TRBJ2-1	CASSLVAGVNEQFF	TGTGCCAGCAGTTTGGTAGCGGGAGTTAATGAGCAGTTCTTC
many	TRBV11-3	TRBD2	TRBJ2-1	CASSLSTTSGAGDEQFF	TGTGCCAGCAGCTTATCAACGACTAGCGGGGCCGGGGATGAGCAGTTCTTC
few	TRBV20-1	TRBD1	TRBJ1-2	CSARTGGWYYGYTF	TGCAGTGCGAGGACAGGGGGGTGGTACTATGGCTACACCTTC
many	TRBV5-1	.	TRBJ2-3	CASSTLKDTQYF	TGCGCCAGCAGCACCCTCAAGGATACGCAGTATTTT
.	TRBV24-1	.	TRBJ2-3	CATSDPGLTSTDTQYF	TGTGCCACCAGTGACCCGGGACTGACTAGCACAGATACGCAGTATTTT
many	TRBV20-1	TRBD2	TRBJ2-3	CSAPLAGGTDTQYF	TGCAGTGCACCGCTAGCGGGTGGGACAGATACGCAGTATTTT
many	TRBV24-1	TRBD1	TRBJ2-3	CATSDWTGFFTDTQYF	TGTGCCACCAGTGATTGGACAGGGTTCTTCACAGATACGCAGTATTTT
many	TRBV30	TRBD1	TRBJ1-1	CAWAQGTAKAFF	TGTGCCTGGGCACAGGGGACGGCGAAAGCTTTCTTT
many	TRBV7-9	TRBD1	TRBJ2-1	CASSSRGTGRYNEQFF	TGTGCCAGCAGCTCTCGGGGGACAGGGCGCTACAATGAGCAGTTCTTC
many	TRBV6-1	TRBD1	TRBJ1-5	CASRTWRIDRGNQPQHF	TGTGCCAGCCGAACCTGGCGGATCGACAGGGGCAATCAGCCCCAGCATTTT
.	TRBV7-9	TRBD2	TRBJ2-7	CASSSQTSGRTHEQYF	TGTGCCAGCAGCTCCCAGACTAGCGGGAGGACTCACGAGCAGTACTTC